These 12 T cell receptor beta chains were all obtained from the same sample, sequenced in a study of T cell repertoires in cytomegalovirus infection. MiXCR was run by TCRdb on the reads, yielding one entry per CDR3 protein. Here the sample spans 200,000 or so distinct CDR3 sequences, about 40% being singletons. No antigens are known for them. Sequencing was performed on CD8+ T cells from cultured PBMCs, taken from culture after CMV antigen stimulation. The receptors derive from a human donor in good health (CMV status not recorded). Some clones in this sample may be carry-over from other donors' samples.

The chain combines TRBV27 with TRBJ2-1, with 16 bases lining up with TRBD2. CDR1 is MNHEY and CDR2 is SMNVEV in the germline V gene (reference sequence). This CDR3 has 18 amino acids. Germline trimming cut 1 base from V and 6 bases from J; bases unmatched to any gene: 6. CDR3 amino acids: CASSLFGTSGRVGNEQFF. The CDR3 DNA is TGTGCCAGCAGTTTATTTGGGACTAGCGGGAGGGTCGGCAATGAGCAGTTCTTC.

The chain links TRBV23-1 to TRBJ1-5; 9 bases are a match to TRBD1. TRBV23-1 is flagged as an ORF with uncertain function. The length of the CDR3 is 17 residues. J lost 7 bases, V lost 4 bases, and 14 bases had no gene match. The CDR3 DNA reads as TGCGCCAGCAGTCGACTACCAGGGACAGGGTTGCGGCAGCCCCAGCATTTT. Its protein is CASSRLPGTGLRQPQHF.

This clonotype has only a few counts. This CDR3 reads CASSNRQPHSGANVLTF. The CDR3 region has the DNA TGTGCCAGCAGCAATCGACAGCCGCACTCTGGGGCCAACGTCCTGACTTTC. J is TRBJ2-6 and V is TRBV7-8; a weak D match, TRBD1 (5 bases). Trimming took 5 bases from V and 0 from J, leaving 14 bases between them. The CDR3 contains 17 residues. Germline V gives CDR1 SGHVS, CDR2 FQNEAQ. Full variable domain (rest looked up from reference TRBV7-8 and TRBJ2-6): GAGVSQSPRYKVAKRGQDVALRCDPISGHVSLFWYQQALGQGPEFLTYFQNEAQLDKSGLPSDRFFAERPEGSVSTLKIQRTQQEDSAVYLCASSNRQPHSGANVLTFGAGSRLTVL.

Here the CDR3 reads CASSFSILRTSGENNEQFF. The CDR3 DNA is TGTGCCAGCAGCTTTTCCATTCTCAGGACTAGCGGGGAAAACAATGAGCAGTTCTTC. The rearrangement uses TRBV7-2 and TRBJ2-1; 12 bases are shared with TRBD2. The CDR3 consists of 19 residues. Losses at the gene ends were 3 bases for V and 5 bases for J; bases not matched to a gene: 14. Germline V gene sequence: CDR1 SGHTA, CDR2 FQGNSA.

This clonotype was found many times. This chain joins TRBV6-1 and TRBJ2-7; 7 positions agree with TRBD1. The CDR3 is 16 residues long. V lost 5 bases and J lost 2; bases outside the gene matches: 12. Germline CDR1 and CDR2: MNHNS and SASEGT. DNA for the CDR3: TGTGCCAGCAGTCCAACGCCCGGGACAGCTCCCTACGAGCAGTACTTC. The encoded protein is CASSPTPGTAPYEQYF.

This chain joins TRBV5-6 and TRBJ2-5; D tentatively reads TRBD1 or TRBD2 (5 bases each). Trimming pared 4 bases from V and 1 base from J, leaving 17 bases between. Germline loops: CDR1 SGHDT, CDR2 YYEEEE. The CDR3 runs to 16 residues. The CDR3 coding sequence is TGTGCCAGCAGCGCCCGGCCCCGGGGCTCCCAAGAGACCCAGTACTTC. Translated: CASSARPRGSQETQYF.

This clonotype has at least ten counts. The rearrangement uses TRBV7-2 and TRBJ2-7; D is unclear. Trimming stripped 6 bases from V and 4 bases from J, with 22 bases between. The CDR3 contains 16 residues. Germline loops: CDR1 SGHTA, CDR2 FQGNSA. CDR3 protein: CASSVLPGLGIYEQYF. CDR3 nucleotides: TGTGCCAGCAGTGTGTTACCGGGTCTTGGAATTTACGAGCAGTACTTC.

The V call is TRBV11-3, the J call TRBJ2-1; TRBD1 might be the D (6 bases). The germline CDR1 and CDR2 sequences are SGHNT and YENEEA. V was trimmed by 3 bases and J by 2 bases, leaving 8 bases between them. The CDR3 totals 14 residues. The CDR3 reads CASSFEGAYNEQFF. The CDR3 DNA is TGTGCCAGCAGCTTTGAGGGGGCCTACAATGAGCAGTTCTTC.

The genes are TRBV6-1 and TRBJ1-1; no definite D call. CDR1 is MNHNS and CDR2 is SASEGT in the germline V gene. The CDR3 extends over 12 amino acids. V dropped 4 bases and J dropped 1 base, with 4 bases sitting between them. This CDR3 is CASSARNTEAFF. The CDR3 nucleotides are TGTGCCAGCAGTGCCAGGAACACTGAAGCTTTCTTT.

This clonotype came up a few times. The chain has TRBV7-6 and TRBJ2-1; 12 positions match TRBD2. The CDR3 runs 17 residues. Germline CDR1 is SGHVS and CDR2 is FNYEAQ. The junction had 13 bases not matched to a gene; V was cut back by 5 bases and J by 8 bases. CDR3 DNA sequence: TGTGCCAGCAGCCTTACCACTAGCGGGGGGCCGGCTTATGAGCAGTTCTTC. This encodes CASSLTTSGGPAYEQFF. Using reference TRBV7-6 and TRBJ2-1 for the parts outside the CDR3, the full variable domain is GAGVSQSPRYKVTKRGQDVALRCDPISGHVSLYWYRQALGQGPEFLTYFNYEAQQDKSGLPNDRFSAERPEGSISTLTIQRTEQRDSAMYRCASSLTTSGGPAYEQFFGPGTRLTVL.

The chain links TRBV6-6 to TRBJ2-7, with 10 bases that match TRBD1. J gave up 3 bases and V 4 bases, and 3 bases lay outside the gene matches. CDR1 is MNHNY, CDR2 SVGAGI, per germline (reference sequence). The CDR3 is made up of 14 amino acids. This CDR3 reads CASSWGQGLYEQYF. The CDR3 DNA reads as TGTGCCAGCAGTTGGGGACAGGGGCTCTACGAGCAGTACTTC.

The J gene is TRBJ2-6, the V gene TRBV27, with 11 bases identical to TRBD1. The junction had 3 bases not matched to a gene; V was cut back by 5 bases and J by 0 bases. The length of the CDR3 is 17 residues. Per germline, CDR1 MNHEY and CDR2 SMNVEV (reference sequence). The CDR3 loop reads CASSTGTGGSGANVLTF. The CDR3 DNA follows: TGTGCCAGCAGTACCGGGACAGGGGGCTCTGGGGCCAACGTCCTGACTTTC.